This T cell receptor (beta chain) stems from a study of OX40 agonist ivuxolimab in advanced cancers. The overall study: Patients received intravenous ivuxolimab every 2 weeks at 0.01 to 10 mg/kg. Males comprised 75% to 90% of the group, whose mean age was about 60 years (range roughly 23 to 90).

Patients with autoimmune history or systemic immunosuppression were excluded. CDR3 length: 13 residues. Trimming pared 10 bases from V and 4 bases from J, leaving 11 bases between. Per the germline V gene, CDR1 is MNHEY and CDR2 is SVGAGI. The repertoire was sequenced with immunoSEQ multiplex PCR; TCRdb's copy has only in-frame clones and lacks some. The sample has approximately 90,000 clones, 70% to 85% seen once; the top ten hold 3% to 4%. J is TRBJ2-6 and V is TRBV6-5; D is ambiguous. Sequencing used CD4+ or CD8+ T cells sorted from blood, obtained in a trial of the OX40 agonist ivuxolimab. The sequence came from an adult with an advanced solid tumor such as melanoma, head and neck, liver or kidney cancer. The chain's CDR3 is CATCTSGANVLTF. The CDR3 DNA reads as TGTGCCACCTGTACCTCAGGGGCCAACGTCCTGACTTTC.